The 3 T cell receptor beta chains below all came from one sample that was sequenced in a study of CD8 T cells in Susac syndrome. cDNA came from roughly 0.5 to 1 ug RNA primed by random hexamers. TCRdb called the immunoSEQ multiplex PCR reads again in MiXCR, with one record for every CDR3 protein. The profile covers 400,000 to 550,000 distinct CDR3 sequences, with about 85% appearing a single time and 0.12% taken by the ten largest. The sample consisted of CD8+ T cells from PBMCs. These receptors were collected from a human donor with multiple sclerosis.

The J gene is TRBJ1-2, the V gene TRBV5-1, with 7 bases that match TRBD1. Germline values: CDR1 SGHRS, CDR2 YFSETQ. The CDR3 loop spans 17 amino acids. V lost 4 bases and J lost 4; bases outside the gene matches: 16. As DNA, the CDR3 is TGCGCCAGCAGCCCTAACAGGGGAGTAGGGGTCGGCTATGGCTACACCTTC. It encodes CASSPNRGVGVGYGYTF. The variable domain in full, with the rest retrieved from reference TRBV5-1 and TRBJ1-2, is KAGVTQTPRYLIKTRGQQVTLSCSPISGHRSVSWYQQTPGQGLQFLFEYFSETQRNKGNFPGRFSGRQFSNSRSEMNVSTLELGDSALYLCASSPNRGVGVGYGYTFGSGTRLTVV.

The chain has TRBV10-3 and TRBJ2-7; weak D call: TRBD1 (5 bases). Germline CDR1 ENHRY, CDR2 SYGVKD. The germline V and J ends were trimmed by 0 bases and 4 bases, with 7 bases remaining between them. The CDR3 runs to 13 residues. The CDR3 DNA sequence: TGTGCCATCAGTGAGTCAGGGGATTACGAGCAGTACTTC. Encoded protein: CAISESGDYEQYF.

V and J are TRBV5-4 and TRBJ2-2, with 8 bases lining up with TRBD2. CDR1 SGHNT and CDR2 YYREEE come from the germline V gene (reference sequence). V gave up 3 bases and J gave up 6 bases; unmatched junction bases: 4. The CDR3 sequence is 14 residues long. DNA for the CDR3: TGTGCCAGCAGCTCGGGGGGGCCGGCCGGGGAGCTGTTTTTT. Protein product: CASSSGGPAGELFF.